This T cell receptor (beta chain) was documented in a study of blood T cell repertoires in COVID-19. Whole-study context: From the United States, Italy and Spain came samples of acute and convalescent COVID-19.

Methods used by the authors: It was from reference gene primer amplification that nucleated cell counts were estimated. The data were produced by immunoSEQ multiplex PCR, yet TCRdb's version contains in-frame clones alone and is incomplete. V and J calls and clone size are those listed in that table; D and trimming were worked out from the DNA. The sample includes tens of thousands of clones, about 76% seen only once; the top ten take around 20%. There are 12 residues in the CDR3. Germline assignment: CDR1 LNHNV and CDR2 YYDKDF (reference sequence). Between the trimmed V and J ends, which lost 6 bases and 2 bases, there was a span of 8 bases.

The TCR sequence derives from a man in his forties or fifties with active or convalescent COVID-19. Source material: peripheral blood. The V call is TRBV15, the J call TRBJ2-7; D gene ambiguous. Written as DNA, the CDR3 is TGTGCCACCAGTGCAGATACCTACGAGCAGTACTTC. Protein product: CATSADTYEQYF.